A single sample is the source of the 2 T cell receptor beta chains below, sequenced in a study of memory CD4+ T cells and cytomegalovirus serostatus. Profiling relied on immunoSEQ multiplex PCR, and the TCRdb table lists in-frame clones only, not all of them. The data contain tens of thousands of clones, 82% of them singletons. The sort gate was single viable CD3+CD4+CD8-CD45RO+ cells for memory CD4+ T cells. Sequenced input: memory CD4+ T cells from blood. All receptors derive from an adult in good health and CMV-seronegative.

V and J are TRBV11-2 and TRBJ2-1, with 8 positions matching TRBD2. CDR1 is SGHAT, CDR2 FQNNGV, per germline. J lost 4 bases, V lost 5 bases, and 7 bases had no gene match. The CDR3 contains 15 residues. CDR3 sequence (DNA): TGTGCCAGCAGCCCGGGACTAGGGGCTTACAATGAGCAGTTCTTC. Amino acid sequence: CASSPGLGAYNEQFF.

This clone was detected only once. This chain links TRBV7-9 with TRBJ2-7; 8 nucleotides match TRBD2. CDR3 length equals 13 residues. The junction had 3 bases not matched to a gene; V was cut back by 4 bases and J by 4 bases. Germline lookup yields CDR1 SEHNR and CDR2 FQNEAQ (reference sequence). The DNA of the CDR3 is TGTGCCAGCAGCTACGGCGGGGGGTACGAGCAGTACTTC. Translation gives CASSYGGGYEQYF.